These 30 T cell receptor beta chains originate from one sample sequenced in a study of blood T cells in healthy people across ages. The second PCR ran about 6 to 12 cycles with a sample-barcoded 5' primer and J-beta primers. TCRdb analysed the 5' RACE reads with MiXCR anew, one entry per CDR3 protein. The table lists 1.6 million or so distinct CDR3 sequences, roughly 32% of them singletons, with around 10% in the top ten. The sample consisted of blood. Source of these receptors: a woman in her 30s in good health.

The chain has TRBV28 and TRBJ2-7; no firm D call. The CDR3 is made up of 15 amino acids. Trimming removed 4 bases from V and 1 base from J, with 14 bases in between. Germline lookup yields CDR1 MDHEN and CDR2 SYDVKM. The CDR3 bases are TGTGCCAGCAGTTCCCGGGTCCGGTCTTCCTACGAGCAGTACTTC. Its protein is CASSSRVRSSYEQYF.

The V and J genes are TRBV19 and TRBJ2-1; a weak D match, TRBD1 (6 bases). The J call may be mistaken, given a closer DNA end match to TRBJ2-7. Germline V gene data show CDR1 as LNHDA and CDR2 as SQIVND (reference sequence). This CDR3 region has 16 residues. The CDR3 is CASRPLGQGTYNEQYF. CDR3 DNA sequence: TGTGCCAGTAGACCGCTGGGGCAGGGGACCTACAATGAGCAGTACTTC.

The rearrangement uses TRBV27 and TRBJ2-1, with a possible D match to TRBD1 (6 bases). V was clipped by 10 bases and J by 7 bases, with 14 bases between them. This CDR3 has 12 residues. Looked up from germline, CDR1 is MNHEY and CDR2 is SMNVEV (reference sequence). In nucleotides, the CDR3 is TGTGCCAACAGAGCTAGGGGGAATGAGCAGTTCTTC. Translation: CANRARGNEQFF.

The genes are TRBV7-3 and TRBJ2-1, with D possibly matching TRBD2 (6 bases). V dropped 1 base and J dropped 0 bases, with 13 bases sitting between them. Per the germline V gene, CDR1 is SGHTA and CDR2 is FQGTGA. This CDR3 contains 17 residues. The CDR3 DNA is TGTGCCAGCAGCTTAATTAGTGTAGCGGCCTCCTACAATGAGCAGTTCTTC. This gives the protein CASSLISVAASYNEQFF. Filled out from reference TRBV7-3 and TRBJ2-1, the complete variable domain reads GAGVSQTPSNKVTEKGKYVELRCDPISGHTALYWYRQSLGQGPEFLIYFQGTGAADDSGLPNDRFFAVRPEGSVSTLKIQRTERGDSAVYLCASSLISVAASYNEQFFGPGTRLTVL.

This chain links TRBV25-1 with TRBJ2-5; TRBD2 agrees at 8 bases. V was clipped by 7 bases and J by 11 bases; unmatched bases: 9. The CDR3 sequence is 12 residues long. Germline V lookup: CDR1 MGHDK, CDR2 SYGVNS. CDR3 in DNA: TGTGCCAGCACCCCGGGGGGGGTTCAGCAGTACTTC. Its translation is CASTPGGVQQYF.

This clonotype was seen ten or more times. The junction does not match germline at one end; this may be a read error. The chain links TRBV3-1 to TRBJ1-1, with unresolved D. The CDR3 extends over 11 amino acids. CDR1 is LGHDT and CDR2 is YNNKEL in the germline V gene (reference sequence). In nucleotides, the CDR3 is TGCGCCAGCAGCCAAGGGACTGAAGCTTTCTTT. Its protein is CASSQGTEAFF.

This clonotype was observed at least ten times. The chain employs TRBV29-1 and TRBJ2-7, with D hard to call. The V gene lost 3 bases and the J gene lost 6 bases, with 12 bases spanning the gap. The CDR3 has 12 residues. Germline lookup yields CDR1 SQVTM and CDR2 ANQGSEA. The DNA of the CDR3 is TGCAGCGTTGAGATGGGGTTTCGCGAGCAGTACTTC. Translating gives CSVEMGFREQYF.

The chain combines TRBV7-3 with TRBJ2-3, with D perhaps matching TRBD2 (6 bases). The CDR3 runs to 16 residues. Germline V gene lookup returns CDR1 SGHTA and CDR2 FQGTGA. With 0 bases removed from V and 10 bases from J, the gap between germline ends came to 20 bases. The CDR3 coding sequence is TGTGCCAGCAGCTTAACGGTGGGGGGTAGTCATGGGGCGCAGTATTTT. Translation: CASSLTVGGSHGAQYF.

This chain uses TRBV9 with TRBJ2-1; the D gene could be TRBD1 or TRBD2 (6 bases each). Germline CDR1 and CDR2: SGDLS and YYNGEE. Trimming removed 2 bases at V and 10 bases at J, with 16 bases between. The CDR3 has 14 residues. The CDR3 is CASSVTPGATEQFF. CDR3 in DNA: TGTGCCAGCAGCGTGACTCCGGGGGCAACGGAGCAGTTCTTC.

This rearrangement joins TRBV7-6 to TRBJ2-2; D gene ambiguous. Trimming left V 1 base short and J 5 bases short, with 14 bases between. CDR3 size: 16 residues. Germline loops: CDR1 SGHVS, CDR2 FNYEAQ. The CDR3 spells CASSLGPGSSTGELFF. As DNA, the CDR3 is TGTGCCAGCAGCTTAGGACCCGGGTCCAGTACCGGGGAGCTGTTTTTT. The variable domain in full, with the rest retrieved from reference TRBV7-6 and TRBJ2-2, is GAGVSQSPRYKVTKRGQDVALRCDPISGHVSLYWYRQALGQGPEFLTYFNYEAQQDKSGLPNDRFSAERPEGSISTLTIQRTEQRDSAMYRCASSLGPGSSTGELFFGEGSRLTVL.

CDR3: CASSAARPAGGPDKQFF. The CDR3 nucleotides read TGCGCCAGCAGCGCTGCTCGGCCAGCGGGAGGGCCGGACAAGCAGTTCTTC. The chain carries TRBV5-1 and TRBJ2-1; 10 nucleotides agree with TRBD2. Trimming took 4 bases from V and 11 from J; bases not matched to a gene: 18. Germline CDR1 and CDR2: SGHRS and YFSETQ. The CDR3 contains 17 residues.

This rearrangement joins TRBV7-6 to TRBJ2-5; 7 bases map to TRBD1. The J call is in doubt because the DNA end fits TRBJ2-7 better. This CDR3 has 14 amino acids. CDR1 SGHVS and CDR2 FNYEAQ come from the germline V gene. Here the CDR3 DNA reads TGTGCCAGCAGCGCCCGGGACAGCGTCTACGAGCAGTACTTC. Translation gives CASSARDSVYEQYF.

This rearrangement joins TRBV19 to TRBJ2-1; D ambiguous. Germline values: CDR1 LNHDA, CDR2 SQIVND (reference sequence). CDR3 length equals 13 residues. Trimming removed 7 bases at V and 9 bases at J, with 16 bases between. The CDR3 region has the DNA TGTGCCAGTATCGGACGATTGGACGGTGAGCAGTTCTTC. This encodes CASIGRLDGEQFF.

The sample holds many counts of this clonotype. CDR3 sequence (DNA): TGCGCCAGCAGCCAAGTTGTACAGGGCAACTATGGCTACACCTTC. Its translation: CASSQVVQGNYGYTF. The V and J genes are TRBV4-1 and TRBJ1-2; D perhaps matches TRBD1 (6 bases). Germline V CDR1 and CDR2: MGHRA, YSYEKL. CDR3 length: 15 amino acids. V was clipped by 1 base and J by 2 bases, with 11 bases between them.

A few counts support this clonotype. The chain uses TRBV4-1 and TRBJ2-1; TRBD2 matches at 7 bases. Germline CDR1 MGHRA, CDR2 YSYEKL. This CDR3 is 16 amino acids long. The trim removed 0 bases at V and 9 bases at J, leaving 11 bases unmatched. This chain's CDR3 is CASSQDGGLDFVEQFF. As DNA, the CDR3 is TGCGCCAGCAGCCAAGATGGAGGACTAGATTTCGTTGAGCAGTTCTTC.

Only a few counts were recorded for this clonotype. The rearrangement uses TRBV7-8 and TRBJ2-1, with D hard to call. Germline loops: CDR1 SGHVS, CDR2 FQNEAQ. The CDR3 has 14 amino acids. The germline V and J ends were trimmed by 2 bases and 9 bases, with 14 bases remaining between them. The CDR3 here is CASSLNTVSGEQFF. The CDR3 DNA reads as TGTGCCAGCAGCTTAAATACCGTCTCCGGTGAGCAGTTCTTC.

Here the CDR3 reads CASSSPGQGTNTEAFF. The CDR3 DNA reads TGTGCCAGCAGTTCCCCGGGACAGGGCACGAACACTGAAGCTTTCTTT. The V call is TRBV27, the J call TRBJ1-1, with 9 bases lining up with TRBD1. The ends lost 4 bases at V and 1 base at J; junction bases unmatched: 7. The germline gives CDR1 MNHEY, CDR2 SMNVEV (reference sequence). This CDR3 has 16 residues.

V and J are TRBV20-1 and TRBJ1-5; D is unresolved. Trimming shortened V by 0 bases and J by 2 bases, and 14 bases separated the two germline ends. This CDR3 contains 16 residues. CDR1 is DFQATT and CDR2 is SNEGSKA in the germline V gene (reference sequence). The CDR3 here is CSAREGQNHGNQPQHF. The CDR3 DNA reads TGCAGTGCTAGAGAAGGGCAGAACCACGGCAATCAGCCCCAGCATTTT.

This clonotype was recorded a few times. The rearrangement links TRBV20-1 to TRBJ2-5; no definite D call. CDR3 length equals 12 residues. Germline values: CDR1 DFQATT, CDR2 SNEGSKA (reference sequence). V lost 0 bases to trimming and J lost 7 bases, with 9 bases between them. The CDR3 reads CSARDTSPTQYF. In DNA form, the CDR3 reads TGCAGTGCTAGAGACACCTCCCCGACCCAGTACTTC.

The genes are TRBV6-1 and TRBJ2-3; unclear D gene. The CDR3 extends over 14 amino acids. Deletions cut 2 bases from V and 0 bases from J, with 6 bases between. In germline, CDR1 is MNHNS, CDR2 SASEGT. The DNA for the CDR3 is TGTGCCAGCAGTGAACAGATGAGCACAGATACGCAGTATTTT. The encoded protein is CASSEQMSTDTQYF.

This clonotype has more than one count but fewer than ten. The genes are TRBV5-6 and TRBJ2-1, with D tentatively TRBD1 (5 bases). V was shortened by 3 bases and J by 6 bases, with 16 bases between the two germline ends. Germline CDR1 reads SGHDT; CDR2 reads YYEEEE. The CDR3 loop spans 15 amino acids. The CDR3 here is CASSYRQRPSNEQFF. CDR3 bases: TGTGCCAGCAGCTACCGACAGCGTCCGAGCAATGAGCAGTTCTTC. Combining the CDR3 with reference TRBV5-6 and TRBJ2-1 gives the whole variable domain DAGVTQSPTHLIKTRGQQVTLRCSPKSGHDTVSWYQQALGQGPQFIFQYYEEEERQRGNFPDRFSGHQFPNYSSELNVNALLLGDSALYLCASSYRQRPSNEQFFGPGTRLTVL.

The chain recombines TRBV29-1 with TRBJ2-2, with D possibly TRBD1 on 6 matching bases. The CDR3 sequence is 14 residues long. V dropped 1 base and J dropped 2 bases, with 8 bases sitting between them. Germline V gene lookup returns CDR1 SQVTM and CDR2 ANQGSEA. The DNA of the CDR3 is TGCAGCGTTGAAGGGACAGATAACACCGGGGAGCTGTTTTTT. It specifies CSVEGTDNTGELFF.

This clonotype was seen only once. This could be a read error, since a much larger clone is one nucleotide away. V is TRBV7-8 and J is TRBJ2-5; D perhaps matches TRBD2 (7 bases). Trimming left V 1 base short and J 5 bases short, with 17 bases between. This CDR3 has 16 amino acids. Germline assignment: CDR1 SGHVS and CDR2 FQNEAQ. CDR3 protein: CASSLDGRGARETQYF. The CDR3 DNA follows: TGTGCCAGCAGCTTAGACGGACGGGGGGCACGGGAGACCCAGTACTTC.

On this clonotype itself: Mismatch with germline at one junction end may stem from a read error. The CDR3 loop reads CASSPSEWDRVYNEQCF. Written as DNA, the CDR3 is TGTGCCAGCTCACCGTCCGAGTGGGACAGGGTTTATAACGAGCAGTGCTTC. The chain recombines TRBV27 with TRBJ2-7; 9 nucleotides align to TRBD1. The germline V gene encodes CDR1 MNHEY and CDR2 SMNVEV (reference sequence). This CDR3 is built from 17 residues.

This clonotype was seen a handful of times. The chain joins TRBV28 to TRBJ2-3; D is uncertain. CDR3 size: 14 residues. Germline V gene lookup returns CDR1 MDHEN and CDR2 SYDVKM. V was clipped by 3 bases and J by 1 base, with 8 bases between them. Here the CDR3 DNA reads TGTGCCAGCAGTTTTGCGTGGGGCACAGATACGCAGTATTTT. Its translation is CASSFAWGTDTQYF.

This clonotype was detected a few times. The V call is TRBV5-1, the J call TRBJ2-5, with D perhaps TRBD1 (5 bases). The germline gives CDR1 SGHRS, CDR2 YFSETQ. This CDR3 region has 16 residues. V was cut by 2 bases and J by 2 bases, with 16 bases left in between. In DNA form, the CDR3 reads TGCGCCAGCAGCTTCCACGACAGTTTAGTACAAGAGACCCAGTACTTC. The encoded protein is CASSFHDSLVQETQYF. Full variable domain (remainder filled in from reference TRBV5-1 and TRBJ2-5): KAGVTQTPRYLIKTRGQQVTLSCSPISGHRSVSWYQQTPGQGLQFLFEYFSETQRNKGNFPGRFSGRQFSNSRSEMNVSTLELGDSALYLCASSFHDSLVQETQYFGPGTRLLVL.

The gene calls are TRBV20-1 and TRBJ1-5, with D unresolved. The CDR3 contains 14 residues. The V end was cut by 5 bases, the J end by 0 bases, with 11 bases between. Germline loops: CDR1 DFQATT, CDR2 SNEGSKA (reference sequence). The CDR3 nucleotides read TGCAGTGCTTTACGGGGAAATAGCAATCAGCCCCAGCATTTT. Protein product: CSALRGNSNQPQHF.

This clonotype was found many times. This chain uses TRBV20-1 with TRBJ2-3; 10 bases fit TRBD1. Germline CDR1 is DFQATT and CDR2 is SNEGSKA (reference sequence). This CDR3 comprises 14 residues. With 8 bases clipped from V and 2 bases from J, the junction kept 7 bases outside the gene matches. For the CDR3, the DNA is TGCAGTCCACGGGACAGGGGTTTCACAGATACGCAGTATTTT. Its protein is CSPRDRGFTDTQYF.

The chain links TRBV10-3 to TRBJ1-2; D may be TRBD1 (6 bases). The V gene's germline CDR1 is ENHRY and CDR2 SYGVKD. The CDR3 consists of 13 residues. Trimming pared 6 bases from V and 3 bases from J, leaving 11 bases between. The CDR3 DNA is TGTGCCATCAGCTCGGCAGGGGACTATGGCTACACCTTC. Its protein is CAISSAGDYGYTF.

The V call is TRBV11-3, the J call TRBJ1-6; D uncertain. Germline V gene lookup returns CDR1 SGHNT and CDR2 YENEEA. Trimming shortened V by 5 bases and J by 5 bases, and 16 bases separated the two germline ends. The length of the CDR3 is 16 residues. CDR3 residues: CASSPVAGDDNSPLHF. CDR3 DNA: TGTGCCAGCAGCCCGGTGGCAGGCGACGATAATTCACCCCTCCACTTT.